A single sample is the source of the 16 T cell receptor beta chains below, sequenced in a study of cytomegalovirus exposure and HLA in healthy donors. The primer mix had 60 Vbeta and 13 Jbeta primers. Libraries were prepared by immunoSEQ multiplex PCR; TCRdb keeps only in-frame clonotypes and omits some of them. The sample lists 100,000 to 150,000 clones, 65% to 85% occurring once. The sequenced sample consisted of PBMCs. These receptors originate from a young man in good health and CMV-seropositive.

The V call is TRBV7-2, the J call TRBJ2-7; D ambiguous. Germline V gives CDR1 SGHTA, CDR2 FQGNSA. V was shortened by 5 bases and J by 4 bases, with 9 bases between the two germline ends. The CDR3 is made up of 12 amino acids. CDR3 coding DNA: TGTGCCAGCAGCCCCCACTCATACGAGCAGTACTTC. Translating it yields CASSPHSYEQYF. Supplemented by reference TRBV7-2 and TRBJ2-7, the full variable domain reads GAGVSQSPSNKVTEKGKDVELRCDPISGHTALYWYRQSLGQGLEFLIYFQGNSAPDKSGLPSDRFSAERTGGSVSTLTIQRTQQEDSAVYLCASSPHSYEQYFGPGTRLTVT.

This sequence joins TRBV27 and TRBJ1-5; D might be TRBD1 (5 bases). Germline CDR1 and CDR2: MNHEY and SMNVEV (reference sequence). Between the trimmed V and J ends, which lost 6 bases and 2 bases, there was a span of 8 bases. This CDR3 spans 13 amino acids. The CDR3 DNA follows: TGTGCCAGCAGAAGGGGTGGCAATCAGCCCCAGCATTTT. Translating gives CASRRGGNQPQHF.

V is TRBV5-5 and J is TRBJ1-1; D gene unclear. CDR1 SGHKS and CDR2 YYEKEE come from the germline V gene (reference sequence). CDR3 size: 15 residues. V was clipped by 1 base and J by 7 bases, with 17 bases between them. The CDR3 loop reads CASSLIDQATDEAFF. The CDR3 coding sequence is TGTGCCAGCAGCTTGATAGACCAAGCCACAGATGAAGCTTTCTTT.

This chain uses TRBV6-1 with TRBJ2-7, with D perhaps matching TRBD1 (6 bases). Deletions cut 6 bases from V and 0 bases from J, with 12 bases between. This CDR3 has 14 residues. CDR1 and CDR2 (germline): MNHNS, SASEGT. In DNA form, the CDR3 reads TGTGCCAGCAGGAGGACAGAAACCTCCTACGAGCAGTACTTC. This encodes CASRRTETSYEQYF.

Notes on this clone: An end of the junction does not agree with germline; a read error may underlie this. The CDR3 DNA reads TGCGCCAGCAGCTTAGGTAGCGACAGGAGGATGTACGTGCAGTACTTC. Translating it yields CASSLGSDRRMYVQYF. The chain recombines TRBV5-1 with TRBJ2-7; a weak D match, TRBD1 (6 bases). The germline gives CDR1 SGHRS, CDR2 YFSETQ. The CDR3 loop spans 16 amino acids.

The chain employs TRBV10-3 and TRBJ2-1; 10 positions agree with TRBD1. Looked up from germline, CDR1 is ENHRY and CDR2 is SYGVKD. The CDR3 is 13 amino acids. The trim removed 4 bases at V and 6 bases at J, leaving 0 bases unmatched. The DNA for the CDR3 is TGTGCCATCAGTGGGACAGGGGGCAATGAGCAGTTCTTC. This translates into CAISGTGGNEQFF.

The rearrangement links TRBV27 to TRBJ2-7, with TRBD1 matching over 10 bases. The CDR3 spans 14 residues. The junction had 11 bases not matched to a gene; V was cut back by 5 bases and J by 10 bases. From germline, CDR1 is MNHEY and CDR2 SMNVEV (reference sequence). The CDR3 protein is CASSLRPGQGSQYF. CDR3 DNA sequence: TGTGCCAGCAGTCTCAGACCGGGACAGGGGAGCCAGTACTTC.

The gene calls are TRBV18 and TRBJ2-5, with D unresolved. CDR1 and CDR2 from the germline V gene are KGHSH and LQKENI. With 1 base removed from V and 3 bases from J, the gap between germline ends came to 6 bases. The CDR3 spans 13 residues. CDR3 amino acids: CASSPRAKETQYF. Here the CDR3 DNA reads TGTGCCAGCTCACCACGGGCAAAAGAGACCCAGTACTTC.

The chain couples TRBV5-6 to TRBJ2-3; the match to TRBD2 covers 7 bases. The V segment lost 2 bases and the J segment 0 bases; nucleotides outside the gene matches: 6. Germline V lookup: CDR1 SGHDT, CDR2 YYEEEE. The CDR3 sequence is 16 residues long. CDR3 sequence: CASSLPLSGSTDTQYF. The CDR3 DNA sequence: TGTGCCAGCAGCTTACCCCTTAGCGGGAGCACAGATACGCAGTATTTT.

The J gene is TRBJ2-3, the V gene TRBV2; TRBD2 matches at 13 bases. Trimming at V came to 3 bases and at J to 2 bases, leaving 8 bases not matched to a gene. CDR1 SNHLY and CDR2 FYNNEI come from the germline V gene. This CDR3 has 18 amino acids. The CDR3 loop reads CASSERLAGGPFTDTQYF. In nucleotides, the CDR3 is TGTGCCAGCAGTGAGCGACTAGCGGGAGGACCCTTCACAGATACGCAGTATTTT.

This chain joins TRBV6-6 and TRBJ2-1, with D unresolved. Germline lookup yields CDR1 MNHNY and CDR2 SVGAGI (reference sequence). The CDR3 totals 12 residues. V was shortened by 2 bases and J by 6 bases, with 5 bases between the two germline ends. The CDR3 DNA reads as TGTGCCAGCAGTTACACGGTCAATGAGCAGTTCTTC. As protein: CASSYTVNEQFF.

The chain couples TRBV7-9 to TRBJ1-3, with 7 nucleotides matching TRBD1. In germline, CDR1 is SEHNR, CDR2 FQNEAQ (reference sequence). The length of the CDR3 is 14 residues. V dropped 5 bases and J dropped 2; count of bases not matched to a gene: 3. The CDR3 sequence is CASSLTGPGNTIYF. In DNA form, the CDR3 reads TGTGCCAGCAGCCTGACAGGGCCTGGAAACACCATATATTTT.

This sequence joins TRBV7-6 and TRBJ2-1, with D unresolved. The CDR3 length is 13 residues. V lost 3 bases and J 5 bases, leaving 8 bases between the germline ends. Germline lookup yields CDR1 SGHVS and CDR2 FNYEAQ. The CDR3 loop is CASSLGYNNEQFF. Here the CDR3 DNA reads TGTGCCAGCAGCTTGGGCTACAACAATGAGCAGTTCTTC.

This clone has only one observation. V and J are TRBV29-1 and TRBJ2-7; 10 nucleotides line up with TRBD1. The CDR3 extends over 12 amino acids. CDR1 and CDR2 (germline): SQVTM, ANQGSEA. Trimming removed 7 bases from V and 5 bases from J; junction bases left unmatched: 5. The CDR3: CSETGGCHEQYF. CDR3 bases: TGCAGCGAGACAGGGGGCTGCCACGAGCAGTACTTC.

This rearrangement joins TRBV10-3 to TRBJ2-4, with 12 bases matching TRBD1. Germline V CDR1 and CDR2: ENHRY, SYGVKD. V shed 5 bases and J 5 bases; nucleotides not matched to a gene: 7. This CDR3 has 16 amino acids. Written as DNA, the CDR3 is TGTGCCATCAGTCAAGGGGGACAGGGGGCACAAAACATTCAGTACTTC. The encoded protein is CAISQGGQGAQNIQYF.

The J gene is TRBJ1-1, the V gene TRBV19; D is unclear. V lost 1 base, J lost 11 bases, and 11 bases lay in between. Germline loops: CDR1 LNHDA, CDR2 SQIVND (reference sequence). The CDR3 runs 12 residues. CDR3 residues: CASSIVPGEAFF. The CDR3 DNA reads TGTGCCAGTAGTATAGTGCCCGGGGAGGCTTTCTTT.